The clone carrying this T cell receptor (beta chain) has a handful of counts. Antigen unknown. The data were obtained in a study of identical twins. Study findings and constraints: Insertions were reduced in abundant cord blood beta clonotypes but not in memory repertoires. Interpretation of the results relied on cross-sectional statistical analysis and not on following the same donors.

In germline, CDR1 is SGHTA, CDR2 FQGNSA. This CDR3 is built from 15 residues. Trimming removed 1 base from V and 5 bases from J; junction bases left unmatched: 7. Template switching added a universal primer site, and cDNA bore unique molecular identifiers. TCRdb ran MiXCR on the 5' RACE reads and lists one entry per CDR3 protein. The table lists around 480,000 distinct CDR3 sequences, approximately 14% of them singletons, with approximately 0.98% in the top ten. Another study also made use of these data, one on yellow fever vaccine responses in identical twins.

This receptor was obtained from a woman aged 18-35 years in good health. The genes are TRBV7-2 and TRBJ2-5; 7 bases line up with TRBD2. Sequenced input: CD4+ T cells sorted from blood. CDR3 loop: CASSLVRAGRETQYF. DNA of the CDR3: TGTGCCAGCAGCTTAGTTAGAGCGGGGAGGGAGACCCAGTACTTC.